The entry below gives a single T cell receptor beta chain sequence along with its context. Its antigen is not known. The sample is drawn from a study of T cell responses to AZD1222 COVID-19 vaccine. Study-level points and caveats: As reported, nearly half of all spike-specific TCRs target variant regions that are unmutated. The study found vaccine-associated CD4 TCRs spanning spike, dominant at 160-218 and 743-854.

This CDR3 has 13 residues. V was shortened by 6 bases and J by 5 bases, with 11 bases between the two germline ends. Germline lookup yields CDR1 MNHEY and CDR2 SVGAGI. The assay was immunoSEQ multiplex PCR, and TCRdb's table has in-frame clones only and misses some. The sample includes about 120,000 clones, 70% to 90% of them seen just once. This sequence was found in an adult in good health. The starting material was peripheral blood, obtained on day 0 of AZD1222 vaccination. This rearrangement joins TRBV6-5 to TRBJ2-1; TRBD2 is a possible D gene (6 bases). The CDR3 nucleotides are TGTGCCAGCAGCCTGGGACTGCACAATGAGCAGTTCTTC. It is translated as CASSLGLHNEQFF.